Detailed here is one TCR beta chain. This record comes from a study of T cell responses to AZD1222 COVID-19 vaccine. Generated by immunoSEQ multiplex PCR, the TCRdb table keeps only in-frame clones and is missing some. The data hold 95,000 to 100,000 clones, with over 75% observed a single time. Trimming took 4 bases from V and 4 from J; bases not matched to a gene: 6. This CDR3 contains 15 residues. Germline-derived CDR1 and CDR2 are PRHDT and FYEKMQ (reference sequence). The sequencing used peripheral blood, collected 28 days after the second AZD1222 dose. The J gene is TRBJ2-1, the V gene TRBV13, with TRBD1 matching 8 bases. The clonotype comes from an adult who received the AZD1222 COVID-19 vaccine. CDR3 sequence (DNA): TGTGCCAGCAGCTCGGGACAGGAAGCTTACAATGAGCAGTTCTTC. It codes for CASSSGQEAYNEQFF.